Listed below are T cell receptor beta chains from one sample, sequenced in a study of blood T cell repertoires in COVID-19. This table comes from immunoSEQ multiplex PCR, and its TCRdb copy is limited to in-frame clones, with some not included. The table includes tens of thousands of clones, about 90% detected once. The sample comprised peripheral blood. Receptors originate from a human donor in a cohort sampled during active COVID-19. The CDR3 runs from the conserved cysteine through the conserved F or W. Fields, in order: V gene, D gene, J gene, clone size, CDR3 DNA, CDR3 protein. A D gene is named only where the DNA matches it firmly. Clone size is given for some rows only: seen once, a few or many times, or a class if the clone is expanded.

V gene: TRBV11-2
D gene: -
J gene: TRBJ2-7
clone size: -
CDR3 DNA: TGTGCCAGCAGCTTAGATTCGGCAGGGCCCTACGAGCAGTACTTC
CDR3 protein: CASSLDSAGPYEQYF

V gene: TRBV3-1/TRBV3-2
D gene: TRBD1
J gene: TRBJ1-1
clone size: -
CDR3 DNA: TGTGCCAGCAGACGGACAGGGGAGGCCGGGAACACTGAAGCTTTCTTT
CDR3 protein: CASRRTGEAGNTEAFF

V gene: TRBV19
D gene: -
J gene: TRBJ2-1
clone size: -
CDR3 DNA: TGTGCCAGTAGTATGTGGCCCACTGGGGACATGAGGCAGTTCTTC
CDR3 protein: CASSMWPTGDMRQFF

V gene: TRBV11-3
D gene: -
J gene: TRBJ1-1
clone size: few
CDR3 DNA: TGTGCCAGCAGCTTCGGGGAGAACACTGAAGCTTTCTTT
CDR3 protein: CASSFGENTEAFF

V gene: TRBV6-2/TRBV6-3
D gene: -
J gene: TRBJ1-2
clone size: -
CDR3 DNA: TGTGCCAGCAGTTATATAACTAACTATGGCTACACCTTC
CDR3 protein: CASSYITNYGYTF

V gene: TRBV9
D gene: -
J gene: TRBJ1-5
clone size: -
CDR3 DNA: TGTGCCAGCAGCCCCGAGCAGGGAAGCAATCAGCCCCAGCATTTT
CDR3 protein: CASSPEQGSNQPQHF

V gene: TRBV5-4
D gene: TRBD2
J gene: TRBJ2-1
clone size: -
CDR3 DNA: TGTGCCAGCAGACCCGGACTAGCGGGAGAAAGGAATGAGCAGTTCTTC
CDR3 protein: CASRPGLAGERNEQFF

V gene: TRBV10-3
D gene: -
J gene: TRBJ1-5
clone size: -
CDR3 DNA: TGTGCCATCAGTGAGTCTCCTAATCAGCCCCAGCATTTT
CDR3 protein: CAISESPNQPQHF

V gene: TRBV7-9
D gene: TRBD2
J gene: TRBJ2-3
clone size: -
CDR3 DNA: TGTGCCAGCAGCGCCCCTAGAGGTCTACTAGCGCTGAGCACAGATACGCAGTATTTT
CDR3 protein: CASSAPRGLLALSTDTQYF

V gene: TRBV6-7
D gene: -
J gene: TRBJ2-1
clone size: few
CDR3 DNA: TGTGCCAGCAGTTACTCCCCGTATCTTAGCGGATTCTACAATGAGCAGTTCTTC
CDR3 protein: CASSYSPYLSGFYNEQFF

V gene: TRBV28
D gene: -
J gene: TRBJ2-2
clone size: -
CDR3 DNA: TGTGCCAGCAGTTTAAGGGGAGAGCTGTTTTTT
CDR3 protein: CASSLRGELFF

V gene: TRBV3-1/TRBV3-2
D gene: TRBD2
J gene: TRBJ2-3
clone size: -
CDR3 DNA: TGTGCCAGCAGCCAAGCTCGAATCCTCACTAGCGTAACTAGCACAGATACGCAGTATTTT
CDR3 protein: CASSQARILTSVTSTDTQYF

V gene: TRBV9
D gene: TRBD1
J gene: TRBJ1-1
clone size: -
CDR3 DNA: TGTGCCAGCAGTCGACTCGGACAGGGAGGCAACACTGAAGCTTTCTTT
CDR3 protein: CASSRLGQGGNTEAFF

V gene: TRBV7-8
D gene: -
J gene: TRBJ1-3
clone size: -
CDR3 DNA: TGTGCCAGCAGCTTTAGTTCCCCTTCTGGAAACACCATATATTTT
CDR3 protein: CASSFSSPSGNTIYF

V gene: TRBV18
D gene: TRBD1
J gene: TRBJ2-1
clone size: -
CDR3 DNA: TGTGCCAGCTCACCCCCGGGACAGGGGGAAGATGAGCAGTTCTTC
CDR3 protein: CASSPPGQGEDEQFF

V gene: TRBV7-9
D gene: TRBD1
J gene: TRBJ1-6
clone size: -
CDR3 DNA: TGTGCCAGCAGCTTTAGGACAGGGGGGAATAATTCACCCCTCCACTTT
CDR3 protein: CASSFRTGGNNSPLHF

V gene: TRBV20-1
D gene: -
J gene: TRBJ2-7
clone size: -
CDR3 DNA: TGCAGTGCTAGTACCGGGACATTCTCCTCCTACGAGCAGTACTTC
CDR3 protein: CSASTGTFSSYEQYF

V gene: TRBV24-1
D gene: TRBD1
J gene: TRBJ2-3
clone size: -
CDR3 DNA: TGTGCCACCAGTGACTCAGGGGGCGCAGTAGATACGCAGTATTTT
CDR3 protein: CATSDSGGAVDTQYF

V gene: TRBV7-2
D gene: TRBD1
J gene: TRBJ2-7
clone size: -
CDR3 DNA: TGTGCCAGCAGCTTAGGGACAGGGGGCTCCTACGAGCAGTACTTC
CDR3 protein: CASSLGTGGSYEQYF

V gene: TRBV4-3
D gene: -
J gene: TRBJ2-6
clone size: -
CDR3 DNA: TGCGCCAGCAGCCGAGAGGTCACGGGACAAAGCTCTGGGGCCAACGTCCTGACTTTC
CDR3 protein: CASSREVTGQSSGANVLTF

V gene: TRBV5-8
D gene: -
J gene: TRBJ2-1
clone size: -
CDR3 DNA: TGTGCCAGCAGCCCCGGGTCCAACAATGAGCAGTTCTTC
CDR3 protein: CASSPGSNNEQFF

V gene: TRBV4-3
D gene: -
J gene: TRBJ2-7
clone size: -
CDR3 DNA: TGCGCCAGCAGCCAAGAACGCCACAGATCCTACGAGCAGTACTTC
CDR3 protein: CASSQERHRSYEQYF

V gene: TRBV5-1
D gene: TRBD1
J gene: TRBJ2-2
clone size: -
CDR3 DNA: TGCGCCAGCAGCGGGATACCGGGACAGGACAACACCGGGGAGCTGTTTTTT
CDR3 protein: CASSGIPGQDNTGELFF